This T cell receptor (beta chain) was identified during a study of CD8 T cells in Susac syndrome. Study-wide background: Sequenced Susac syndrome patients included about six with active disease and under ten who were in remission.

Sequencing of TCR beta, carried out with a high-throughput approach, was applied to CD8+ and CD4+ T cells from the blood. FACS enriched CD8+ TEMRA cells, while bulk CD8+ and CD4+ were negatively isolated. The V gene's germline CDR1 is KGHSH and CDR2 LQKENI. V lost 3 bases to trimming and J lost 6 bases, with 11 bases between them. The CDR3 covers 13 residues. RNA totalling roughly 0.45 to 1 ug underwent reverse transcription with random hexamers. TCRdb ran MiXCR on the immunoSEQ multiplex PCR reads and lists one entry per CDR3 protein. The profile shows 150,000 to 200,000 distinct CDR3 sequences, about 94% of them singletons.

The receptor was isolated from a human donor with Susac syndrome. Material for sequencing was CD4+ T cells from PBMCs. The genes are TRBV18 and TRBJ1-1; D is undetermined. CDR3 residues: CASSPVQTAEAFF. In DNA, the CDR3 is TGTGCCAGCTCACCGGTCCAAACCGCTGAAGCTTTCTTT.